This TCR beta chain comes out of a study of T cell responses to AZD1222 COVID-19 vaccine. Germline CDR1 reads LNHDA; CDR2 reads SQIVND (reference sequence). V shed 6 bases and J shed 2 bases, with 13 bases lying between them. The CDR3 runs 14 residues. TCRdb keeps only in-frame clones here, not all; method: immunoSEQ multiplex PCR. The table has some 97,000 clones, around 87% seen once. This clone was found a few times. The sequencing here drew on peripheral blood, taken on day 0 of MenACWY control vaccination. This receptor was taken from an adult in good health. V gene TRBV19 combines with J gene TRBJ1-2; possible D gene TRBD1, 5 bases. The CDR3 loop reads CASSQQDKNYGYTF. The DNA for the CDR3 is TGTGCCAGTAGCCAACAGGACAAGAACTATGGCTACACCTTC.